A selection of T cell receptor beta chains follows, all from one sample in a study of cytomegalovirus exposure and HLA in healthy donors. TCRdb's copy holds only in-frame clones and misses some; the assay was immunoSEQ multiplex PCR. The sample yields around 130,000 clones, 75% to 85% seen once. Sequencing was done on a sample of PBMCs. These receptors were collected from a woman between 40 and 55 years old in good health and CMV-seropositive. CDR3s include the opening cysteine and the closing phenylalanine or tryptophan. The order of the fields is J gene, clone size, D gene, V gene, CDR3 length, CDR3 DNA, CDR3 protein. D genes are given only for firm matches. Expanded clones get a size class; other rows say once, few or many, or leave the size out.

j_call: TRBJ2-5
clone_size: .
d_call: TRBD2
v_call: TRBV19
cdr3_length: 14
cdr3_nt: TGTGCCAGTAGTGCGACTAGCGTGACAGAGACCCAGTACTTC
cdr3_aa: CASSATSVTETQYF

j_call: TRBJ1-6
clone_size: once
d_call: .
v_call: TRBV2
cdr3_length: 13
cdr3_nt: TGTGCCAGCAGGGAAGGGGAGGGTAAGGCCCTCCACTTT
cdr3_aa: CASREGEGKALHF

j_call: TRBJ2-3
clone_size: few
d_call: .
v_call: TRBV5-1
cdr3_length: 14
cdr3_nt: TGCGCCAGCAGCTTGGGAGGGTTTCCAGATACGCAGTATTTT
cdr3_aa: CASSLGGFPDTQYF

j_call: TRBJ1-5
clone_size: .
d_call: .
v_call: TRBV5-1
cdr3_length: 15
cdr3_nt: TGCGCCAGCAGCTTGGACTCCTATAGCAATCAGCCCCAGCATTTT
cdr3_aa: CASSLDSYSNQPQHF

j_call: TRBJ1-4
clone_size: .
d_call: TRBD1
v_call: TRBV6-1
cdr3_length: 18
cdr3_nt: TGTGCCAGCAGTGCCCAACAGGGGGGAACCTCAACTAATGAAAAACTGTTTTTT
cdr3_aa: CASSAQQGGTSTNEKLFF

j_call: TRBJ1-1
clone_size: few
d_call: TRBD1
v_call: TRBV6-1
cdr3_length: 13
cdr3_nt: TGTGCCAGCAGGAGGGACAGGAACACTGAAGCTTTCTTT
cdr3_aa: CASRRDRNTEAFF

j_call: TRBJ2-2
clone_size: .
d_call: TRBD1
v_call: TRBV28
cdr3_length: 15
cdr3_nt: TGTGCCAGCAGAACGAGGACAGGGCCCACCGGGGAGCTGTTTTTT
cdr3_aa: CASRTRTGPTGELFF

j_call: TRBJ2-5
clone_size: .
d_call: .
v_call: TRBV10-1
cdr3_length: 16
cdr3_nt: TGCGCCAGCAGTGATCAGCCGACGGCCGGGCAAGAGACCCAGTACTTC
cdr3_aa: CASSDQPTAGQETQYF

j_call: TRBJ2-3
clone_size: once
d_call: TRBD2
v_call: TRBV19
cdr3_length: 17
cdr3_nt: TGTGCCAGTAAGCCTAGCGGGAGTTCGCTCCCTCCAGATACGCAGTATTTT
cdr3_aa: CASKPSGSSLPPDTQYF

j_call: TRBJ1-6
clone_size: .
d_call: .
v_call: TRBV6-5
cdr3_length: 15
cdr3_nt: TGTGCCAGCAGTTACGGCGGAGCCCATAATTCACCCCTCCACTTT
cdr3_aa: CASSYGGAHNSPLHF

j_call: TRBJ2-2
clone_size: .
d_call: TRBD2
v_call: TRBV2
cdr3_length: 16
cdr3_nt: TGTGCCAGCAGGGCACAGGGAGCGGGGGTCGGAGGGGAGCTGTTTTTT
cdr3_aa: CASRAQGAGVGGELFF

j_call: TRBJ2-1
clone_size: once
d_call: TRBD2
v_call: TRBV5-1
cdr3_length: 18
cdr3_nt: TGCGCCAGCAGCTTTACTAGGACTAGCGGGAGGGTTTACAATGAGCAGTTCTTC
cdr3_aa: CASSFTRTSGRVYNEQFF

j_call: TRBJ2-3
clone_size: .
d_call: .
v_call: TRBV9
cdr3_length: 16
cdr3_nt: TGTGCCAGCAGCGTAGCGGCAGGGCTGCTCACAGATACGCAGTATTTT
cdr3_aa: CASSVAAGLLTDTQYF